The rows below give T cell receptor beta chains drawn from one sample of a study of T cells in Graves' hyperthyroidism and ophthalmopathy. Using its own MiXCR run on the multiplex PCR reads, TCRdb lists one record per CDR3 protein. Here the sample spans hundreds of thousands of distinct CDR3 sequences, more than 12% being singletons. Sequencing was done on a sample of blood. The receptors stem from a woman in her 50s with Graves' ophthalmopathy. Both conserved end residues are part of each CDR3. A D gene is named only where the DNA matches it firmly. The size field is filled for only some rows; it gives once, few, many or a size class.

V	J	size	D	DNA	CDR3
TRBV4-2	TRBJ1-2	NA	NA	TGTGCCGGCAGCCACGGTACAGGGATCTATGGCTACACCTTC	CAGSHGTGIYGYTF
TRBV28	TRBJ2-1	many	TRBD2	TGTGCCAGCAAAAACAGCGGGGGTTCCTACAATGAGCAGTTCTTC	CASKNSGGSYNEQFF
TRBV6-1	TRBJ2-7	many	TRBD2	TGTGCCAGCAGTGCGGGAGGATCGGGCTCCTACGAGCAGTACTTC	CASSAGGSGSYEQYF
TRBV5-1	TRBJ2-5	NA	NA	TGCGCCAGCAGCTTGGCAGGACTACCCCAGTACTTC	CASSLAGLPQYF
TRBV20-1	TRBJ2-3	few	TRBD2	TGCAGTGCGACAGCGGGAGCGACAAATATAGATACGCAGTATTTT	CSATAGATNIDTQYF
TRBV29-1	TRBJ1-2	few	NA	TGCAGCGTTGTTTCAGGGAACTATGGCTACACCTTC	CSVVSGNYGYTF
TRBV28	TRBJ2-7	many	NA	TGTGCCAGCACCGGCCCAGGGAGGTACGAGCAGTACTTC	CASTGPGRYEQYF
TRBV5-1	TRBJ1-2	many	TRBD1	TGCGCCAGCAGCTTTACCGGGCAGGGGGACTATGGCTACACCTTC	CASSFTGQGDYGYTF
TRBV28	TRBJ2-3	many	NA	TGTGCCAGCAGTTTGGTAGGGTCGGGAGATACGCAGTATTTT	CASSLVGSGDTQYF
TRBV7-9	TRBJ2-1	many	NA	TGTGCCAGCAGCCCCCCGGCCCCAGGGAGGTTCAATGAGCAGTTCTTC	CASSPPAPGRFNEQFF
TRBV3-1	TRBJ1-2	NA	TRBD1	TGTGCCAGCAGCCCCAGGGGGAAGATATACTATGGCTACACCTTC	CASSPRGKIYYGYTF
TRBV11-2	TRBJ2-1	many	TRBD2	TGTGCCAGCAGCTTCGCCCGGGGGGACGCCCAGTTCTTC	CASSFARGDAQFF
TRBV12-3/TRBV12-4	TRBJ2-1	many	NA	TGTGCCAGCAGCTTAGCAGGGAGCTCCTACAATGAGCAGTTCTTC	CASSLAGSSYNEQFF
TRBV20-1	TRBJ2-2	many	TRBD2	TGCAGTGCTAGAGACCCGGGACTAGCGGGAGTGCTCACCGGGGAGCTGTTTTTT	CSARDPGLAGVLTGELFF
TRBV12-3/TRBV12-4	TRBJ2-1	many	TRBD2	TGTGCCAGCAGTATTGGACTAGCGGGAGGTCGAAATGAGCAGTTCTTC	CASSIGLAGGRNEQFF
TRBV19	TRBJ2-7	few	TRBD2	TGTGCCAGTAGGCCAGCTAGCGGGAGGCCCCACGAGCAGTACTTC	CASRPASGRPHEQYF
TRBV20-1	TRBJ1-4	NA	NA	TGCAGTGCTAGAGTTCCAATAGGGGGGAGGGAAAAACTGGTTTTT	CSARVPIGGREKLVF
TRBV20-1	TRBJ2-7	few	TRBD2	TGCAAACCGGGGGGGGGATACGAGCAGTACTTC	CKPGGGYEQYF
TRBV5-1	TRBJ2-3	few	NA	TGCGCCAGCAGGGAAACACCGAGCACAGATACGCAGTATTTT	CASRETPSTDTQYF
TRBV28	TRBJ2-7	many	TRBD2	TGTGCCAGCAGTTTAGGGACTAGCGGGAAGCGGGAGCAGTACTTC	CASSLGTSGKREQYF
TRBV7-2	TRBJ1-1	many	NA	TGTGCCAGCAGCTCACGACAGAACACTGAAGCTTTCTTT	CASSSRQNTEAFF
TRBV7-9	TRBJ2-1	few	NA	TGTGCCAGCAGCTTAGAGCTGTTGGGTCGTGAGCAGTTCTTC	CASSLELLGREQFF
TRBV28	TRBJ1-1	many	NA	TGTGCCAGCAGTTTTCCAGGGGTGAACACTGAAGCTTTCTTT	CASSFPGVNTEAFF
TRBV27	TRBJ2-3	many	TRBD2	TGTGCCAGCACCAGACTAGCGGCTAGCACAGATACGCAGTATTTT	CASTRLAASTDTQYF
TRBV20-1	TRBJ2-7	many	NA	TGCAGTGCCAGCAAGATGCGAGGGGACGAGCAGTACTTC	CSASKMRGDEQYF
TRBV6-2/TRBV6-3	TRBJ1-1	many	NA	TGTGCCAGCAGTTACGAGTGGAGGCGCGGGGACACTGAAGCTTTCTTT	CASSYEWRRGDTEAFF